The rows below give T cell receptor beta chains drawn from one sample of a study of blood T cell repertoires in COVID-19. TCRdb keeps only in-frame clones here, not all; method: immunoSEQ multiplex PCR. The sample records about 180,000 clones, about 89% being singletons. The material sequenced was peripheral blood. The receptors shown here come from a man aged 35-49 years with active or convalescent COVID-19. The CDR3 runs from the conserved cysteine through the conserved F or W. Each record gives: J gene, V gene, clone size, D gene, CDR3 DNA, CDR3 protein. A D gene is named only where the DNA matches it firmly. Clone sizes are given selectively: once, few, many, or a class where the clone is expanded.

TRBJ2-6 | TRBV7-2 | NA | NA | TGTGCCAGCAGCTTAACTCCAGGGTCCCCCAACGTCCTGACTTTC | CASSLTPGSPNVLTF
TRBJ2-1 | TRBV29-1 | NA | NA | TGCAGCGTTGAATATCGGCCGAACCCGGGTAGTGAGCAGTTCTTC | CSVEYRPNPGSEQFF
TRBJ2-7 | TRBV7-9 | NA | NA | TGTGCCAGCAGCCCCCCCCCGATAGACGAGCAGTACTTC | CASSPPPIDEQYF
TRBJ2-7 | TRBV11-2 | NA | TRBD2 | TGTGCCAGCAGCTTAGTATCCCTAGCGGGGGGGAGCGAGCAGTACTTC | CASSLVSLAGGSEQYF
TRBJ1-1 | TRBV2 | NA | NA | TGTGCCAGCAGCCTACAGGGTATTGCCGAAGCTTTCTTT | CASSLQGIAEAFF
TRBJ2-2 | TRBV4-2 | few | TRBD1 | TGTGCCAGCAGCCAAGGGACAGGGGGAGGCACCGGGGAGCTGTTTTTT | CASSQGTGGGTGELFF
TRBJ2-7 | TRBV4-1 | NA | TRBD1 | TGCGCCAGCAGCCAAGACTTCCCAGGGGGCTCCTACGAGCAGTACTTC | CASSQDFPGGSYEQYF
TRBJ1-4 | TRBV25-1 | NA | NA | TGTGCCAGCAGGGAAACCGGTGCAACTAATGAAAAACTGTTTTTT | CASRETGATNEKLFF
TRBJ2-7 | TRBV27 | NA | TRBD1 | TGTGCCAGCAGTTTCCGGACAGGGGGGATCTACGAGCAGTACTTC | CASSFRTGGIYEQYF
TRBJ1-5 | TRBV6-5 | NA | NA | TGTGCCAGCAGCTCAGGGGGCAATCAGCCCCAGCATTTT | CASSSGGNQPQHF
TRBJ1-6 | TRBV20-1 | NA | NA | TGCAGTGCTTCCTCTTTATCACCCCTCCACTTT | CSASSLSPLHF
TRBJ2-3 | TRBV7-9 | NA | NA | TGTGCCAGCAGCTTAATCGGAGATACGCAGTATTTT | CASSLIGDTQYF
TRBJ2-2 | TRBV4-1 | NA | NA | TGCGCCAGCAGGCGGTCGGGAGTCACCGGGGAGCTGTTTTTT | CASRRSGVTGELFF
TRBJ1-5 | TRBV19 | NA | TRBD1 | TGTGCCAGTAGTACCGGGACAGGGCTCCAGCATTTT | CASSTGTGLQHF
TRBJ1-2 | TRBV2 | NA | NA | TGTGCCAGCAGAGCCGAAATTAACTATGGCTACACCTTC | CASRAEINYGYTF
TRBJ1-1 | TRBV5-6 | NA | TRBD1 | TGTGCCAGCAGTCGGGACAGGGGGCGAACTGAAGCTTTCTTT | CASSRDRGRTEAFF
TRBJ2-1 | TRBV28 | NA | NA | TGTGCCAGCAGAGAGCTGGACAGCAAGCCGAGCAATGAGCAGTTCTTC | CASRELDSKPSNEQFF
TRBJ2-7 | TRBV11-1 | NA | TRBD1 | TGTGCCAGCAGCTTAGGGGGGACAGTCGTCACCTACGAGCAGTACTTC | CASSLGGTVVTYEQYF
TRBJ1-2 | TRBV19 | NA | NA | TGTGCCAGTACCCTAGGGGAGGGTGGCTACACCTTC | CASTLGEGGYTF
TRBJ2-4 | TRBV4-3 | NA | TRBD1 | TGCGCCAGCAGCCAAAGGACAGGGTTCGACATTCAGTACTTC | CASSQRTGFDIQYF
TRBJ1-2 | TRBV4-1 | NA | NA | TGCGCCAGCAGCCAAGGACTAGGGGGCTACACCTTC | CASSQGLGGYTF
TRBJ1-5 | TRBV7-2 | NA | NA | TGTGCCAGCAGCTCTCAGGGGAGAGTTCAGCCCCAGCATTTT | CASSSQGRVQPQHF
TRBJ1-5 | TRBV15 | NA | TRBD1 | TGTGCCACCAGCAACCGGGACAGGGTTCAGCCCCAGCATTTT | CATSNRDRVQPQHF
TRBJ2-2 | TRBV9 | NA | NA | TGTGCCAGCAGCTTCAGGGGGGCATTGAACACCGGGGAGCTGTTTTTT | CASSFRGALNTGELFF